This record looks at one TCR beta chain sequence and its context. Its antigen is still unknown. This entry is derived from a study of OX40 agonist ivuxolimab in advanced cancers. Study as a whole: The study reported partial responses in three patients: one hepatocellular carcinoma, two cutaneous melanoma.

Overall study results and limits: Clonal expansion from baseline to week 6 occurred in both CD4+ and CD8+ T cells.

The protocol was immunoSEQ multiplex PCR, while the TCRdb copy is restricted to in-frame clones and leaves out a portion. The sample has 75,000 to 100,000 clones, roughly 85% seen once. Trimming took 0 bases from V and 0 from J, leaving 8 bases between them. The CDR3 covers 16 residues. CDR1 is MNHNY and CDR2 is SVGAGI in the germline V gene (reference sequence). This specimen consisted of CD4+ or CD8+ T cells sorted from blood, obtained in a trial of the OX40 agonist ivuxolimab. This rearrangement joins TRBV6-6 to TRBJ2-2; no clear D. This clonotype was sampled from an adult with an advanced solid tumor such as melanoma, head and neck, liver or kidney cancer. For the CDR3, the DNA is TGTGCCAGCAGTTACTCCGGCGGACCGAACACCGGGGAGCTGTTTTTT. It is translated as CASSYSGGPNTGELFF.